This entry lists 10 T cell receptor beta chains sequenced from one sample in a study of regulatory T cells in long-lasting Graves disease. Building of the TCR beta libraries involved iRepertoire HTBI primers and Arm-PCR of CDR3 regions. TCRdb called the multiplex PCR reads again in MiXCR, with one record for every CDR3 protein. In the table there are some 330,000 distinct CDR3 sequences, approximately 23% of which are singletons. Stated time point: persistent/refractory GD, antithyroid drugs over 5 years with positive TRAb. With RNA extracted from PBMCs as input, the TCR library was made. This specimen was peripheral blood mononuclear cells (PBMCs), taken when the disease was refractory, from a patient treated with antithyroid drugs. The source is a woman in her thirties or forties with Graves disease.

This chain connects TRBV11-2 to TRBJ2-7, with D perhaps TRBD2 (6 bases). Trimming took off 3 bases at V and 6 bases at J, with 12 bases between the two ends. Germline V gene sequence: CDR1 SGHAT, CDR2 FQNNGV. This CDR3 is 13 amino acids long. CDR3 sequence (DNA): TGTGCCAGCAGCTTGGGCAGGGACTCCGAGCAGTACTTC. Translated: CASSLGRDSEQYF.

As to this clonotype: This may arise from a read error, as a much more abundant clone is one base away. This chain links TRBV29-1 with TRBJ2-7; 7 nucleotides align to TRBD1. Germline V gene data show CDR1 as SQVTM and CDR2 as ANQGSEA. There are 13 residues in the CDR3. This chain's CDR3 is CNVGWGTAYEQYF. CDR3 coding DNA: TGCAACGTCGGTTGGGGGACAGCCTACGAGCAGTACTTC.

The chain combines TRBV10-1 with TRBJ2-7; D is unresolved. V was cut by 2 bases and J by 1 base, with 3 bases left in between. This CDR3 comprises 12 residues. Germline V gene lookup returns CDR1 WNHNN and CDR2 SYGVQD (reference sequence). CDR3 bases: TGCGCCAGCAGTGAGGGATCCTACGAGCAGTACTTC. Its protein is CASSEGSYEQYF.

Ten or more counts support this clonotype. V and J are TRBV29-1 and TRBJ2-6; TRBD1 aligns across 9 bases. Germline V lookup: CDR1 SQVTM, CDR2 ANQGSEA. Losses at the gene ends were 6 bases for V and 2 bases for J; bases not matched to a gene: 11. The CDR3 length is 17 residues. CDR3 in DNA: TGCAGCGTGGGTGGACAGGGGAGGATCGCTGGGGCCAACGTCCTGACTTTC. Translating it yields CSVGGQGRIAGANVLTF.

V usage is TRBV5-4 and J usage is TRBJ2-2; no reliable D call. Trimming cost V 0 bases and J 4 bases, with 10 bases left between them. The CDR3 loop spans 15 amino acids. The V gene's germline CDR1 is SGHNT and CDR2 YYREEE (reference sequence). The CDR3 protein is CASSLGQLSTGELFF. The CDR3, as DNA: TGTGCCAGCAGCTTGGGACAACTCAGCACCGGGGAGCTGTTTTTT.

CDR3: CASSYGPTDTQYF. The CDR3 DNA sequence: TGTGCCAGCAGTTACGGACCCACAGATACGCAGTATTTT. V gene TRBV6-2 or TRBV6-3 combines with J gene TRBJ2-3; D remains ambiguous. The germline V gene has CDR1 MNHEY and CDR2 SVGEGT. The CDR3 loop spans 13 amino acids. With 2 bases removed from V and 2 bases from J, the gap between germline ends came to 5 bases.

This clonotype came up many times. The chain combines TRBV7-8 with TRBJ2-5; 11 bases match TRBD2. CDR1 and CDR2 (germline): SGHVS, FQNEAQ. The CDR3 totals 16 residues. V lost 5 bases and J lost 4; bases outside the gene matches: 9. In nucleotides, the CDR3 is TGTGCCAGCAGCGTGACTAGCGGGATTGAGGGAGAGACCCAGTACTTC. Encoded protein: CASSVTSGIEGETQYF.

The J gene is TRBJ1-2, the V gene TRBV28, with D uncertain. The V end was cut by 2 bases, the J end by 8 bases, with 12 bases between. The CDR3 length is 13 residues. The V gene's germline CDR1 is MDHEN and CDR2 SYDVKM. The CDR3 loop reads CASSLRPVTGYTF. As DNA, the CDR3 is TGTGCCAGCAGTTTAAGGCCGGTTACAGGCTACACCTTC.

The table lists this clonotype with many counts. The rearrangement links TRBV29-1 to TRBJ2-5; D is undetermined. Germline loops: CDR1 SQVTM, CDR2 ANQGSEA. Trimming removed 3 bases at V and 1 base at J, with 9 bases between. This CDR3 has 13 residues. This chain's CDR3 is CSVEGVGQETQYF. The CDR3 DNA is TGCAGCGTTGAGGGTGTAGGCCAAGAGACCCAGTACTTC.

This clonotype was observed at least ten times. The chain recombines TRBV12-3 or TRBV12-4 with TRBJ1-1; D possibly corresponds to TRBD1 (5 bases). V lost 6 bases to trimming and J lost 0 bases, with 20 bases between them. This CDR3 is built from 17 residues. CDR3: CASRPEVRALMNTEAFF. DNA of the CDR3: TGTGCCAGCAGGCCAGAGGTCAGGGCGCTTATGAACACTGAAGCTTTCTTT.